These 3 T cell receptor beta chains were all obtained from the same sample, sequenced in a study of T cell changes during pregnancy in multiple sclerosis. Assay: immunoSEQ multiplex PCR; the TCRdb copy retains only in-frame clones and omits some. This sample has about 30,000 clones, with roughly 92% found just once. The sequencing here drew on CD8+ T cells from peripheral blood mononuclear cells, taken before pregnancy. Receptor source: a female donor with multiple sclerosis, enrolled in a pregnancy study.

The chain combines TRBV4-1 with TRBJ1-6; 7 bases align to TRBD1. CDR1 is MGHRA and CDR2 is YSYEKL in the germline V gene. The ends lost 6 bases at V and 6 bases at J; junction bases unmatched: 5. The CDR3 has 14 residues. CDR3 DNA: TGCGCCAGCAGACCCGGACAGGCTAATTCACCCCTCCACTTT. Translated, it gives CASRPGQANSPLHF.

V usage is TRBV6-4 and J usage is TRBJ2-1, with 10 bases aligning to TRBD2. V trimming: 2 bases; J trimming: 7 bases; junction bases outside the gene matches: 5. Germline V lookup: CDR1 MRHNA, CDR2 SNTAGT. This CDR3 has 15 residues. The CDR3 DNA follows: TGTGCCAGCAGTGACCAAGCGGGAGGGAGAAATGAGCAGTTCTTC. Translating gives CASSDQAGGRNEQFF.

V usage is TRBV7-8 and J usage is TRBJ2-1, with TRBD2 matching over 14 bases. The CDR3 spans 15 residues. The V gene's germline CDR1 is SGHVS and CDR2 FQNEAQ. V lost 5 bases, J lost 8 bases, and 5 bases stayed unmatched. This CDR3 reads CASSIKGLAGDEQFF. DNA for the CDR3: TGTGCCAGCAGCATAAAGGGACTAGCGGGAGATGAGCAGTTCTTC.